These 27 T cell receptor beta chains came from one sample sequenced in a study of molecular identifiers for immune sequencing clone quantification (dated by TCRdb to 2016 to 2019). The method behind the library was PCR. This sample was sequenced with a NextSeq 500. TCRdb reanalyzed the raw reads on its own, using fastp at Q25 for trimming and MiXCR for clone calling, and kept in-frame beta chains. Entries that share a CDR3 protein sequence are merged under the most common genes and DNA. The sample includes approximately 630,000 distinct CDR3 sequences, with about 25% observed a single time. Of the sample, 0.78% is held by the ten largest clones. Sequencing was done on a sample of naive CD8+ T cells from blood, with Jurkat cell RNA spiked in. Explained via the paper, the cell subset or site label denotes: FACS-sorted CD8+CD4-CCR7+CD45RA+ naive T cells. The receptors originated from a human donor in good health. Some libraries in this study had Jurkat cell RNA spiked in.

This clonotype was detected ten times or more. The rearrangement uses TRBV29-1 and TRBJ1-4, with D possibly TRBD1 on 5 matching bases. V was trimmed by 5 bases and J by 4 bases, leaving 8 bases between them. The CDR3 is 12 residues long. Germline V gives CDR1 SQVTM, CDR2 ANQGSEA. As DNA, the CDR3 is TGCAGCGTTCTTGGGGGTAATGAAAAACTGTTTTTT. It translates to CSVLGGNEKLFF.

There are a few counts of this clonotype. Compared with germline, one end of the junction differs, possibly owing to a read error. The gene calls are TRBV11-2 and TRBJ2-7; D unresolved. Germline CDR1 is SGHAT and CDR2 is FQNNGV. There are 16 residues in the CDR3. CDR3 sequence (DNA): TGTGCCAGCAGCATAGAGGTGGGCTACAGCTTAGCTGAGCAGTACTTC. It is translated as CASSIEVGYSLAEQYF.

The chain links TRBV5-6 to TRBJ1-1, with D perhaps matching TRBD1 (6 bases). This CDR3 has 15 amino acids. The V gene's germline CDR1 is SGHDT and CDR2 YYEEEE. The V and J ends lost 2 bases and 1 base respectively, with 12 bases between them. CDR3 bases: TGTGCCAGCAGCTTTTTTTCCAGGGGGAACACTGAAGCTTTCTTT. It is translated as CASSFFSRGNTEAFF.

This clonotype was detected only a few times. The V and J genes are TRBV4-3 and TRBJ1-2; D may be TRBD1 (5 bases). V was trimmed by 4 bases and J by 1 base, leaving 16 bases between them. This CDR3 is built from 16 residues. Germline V CDR1 and CDR2: LGHNA, YSLEER. The CDR3 coding sequence is TGCGCCAGCAGCCCCACCGAGGCAGGGCTTAACTATGGCTACACCTTC. Translation gives CASSPTEAGLNYGYTF.

The chain is built from TRBV19 and TRBJ1-5, with D uncertain. The CDR3 totals 15 residues. Germline V lookup: CDR1 LNHDA, CDR2 SQIVND (reference sequence). Trimming took off 5 bases at V and 0 bases at J, with 11 bases between the two ends. The CDR3 region is CASSLTSYSNQPQHF. The CDR3 bases are TGTGCCAGTAGTCTCACGAGTTATAGCAATCAGCCCCAGCATTTT.

On this clonotype itself: An end of the junction differs from the germline gene, which may be a read error. The rearrangement joins TRBV4-1 to TRBJ2-5, with D perhaps TRBD2 (6 bases). This CDR3 region has 15 residues. Germline V gives CDR1 MGHRA, CDR2 YSYEKL. Here the CDR3 DNA reads TGCGCCAGCAGCAAAGAAGGCGGAGGGCAAGAGACCCAGTACTTC. Translating it yields CASSKEGGGQETQYF.

Comment on this clonotype: A junction end diverges from the germline sequence, so it may reflect a read error. The J gene is TRBJ2-5, the V gene TRBV7-7; 12 nucleotides line up with TRBD2. The germline CDR1 and CDR2 sequences are SSHAT and FNYEAQ (reference sequence). The CDR3 loop spans 18 amino acids. CDR3 residues: CASSLSPTSGGPQETQYF. CDR3 DNA sequence: TGTGCTAGCAGCTTAAGCCCGACTAGCGGGGGACCTCAAGAGACCCAGTACTTC.

This clonotype has only a few counts. The chain joins TRBV14 to TRBJ2-1, with 12 bases lining up with TRBD2. The junction had 5 bases not matched to a gene; V was cut back by 4 bases and J by 10 bases. Germline loops: CDR1 SGHDN, CDR2 FVKESK. This CDR3 region has 14 residues. The DNA for the CDR3 is TGTGCCAGCAGCCCGACTAGCGGGGGACGGGAGCAGTTCTTC. Encoded protein: CASSPTSGGREQFF.

This clonotype was recorded a few times. The chain links TRBV19 to TRBJ1-5; 7 bases map to TRBD1. There are 12 residues in the CDR3. Trimming took 6 bases from V and 8 from J; bases not matched to a gene: 4. CDR1 and CDR2 from the germline V gene are LNHDA and SQIVND (reference sequence). The CDR3 DNA reads TGTGCCAGTAGGACAGGGTTCGAGCCCCAGCATTTT. Translated: CASRTGFEPQHF.

This clonotype was counted ten times or more. V usage is TRBV11-2 and J usage is TRBJ2-7; maybe TRBD1 (6 bases). CDR1 is SGHAT and CDR2 is FQNNGV in the germline V gene. This CDR3 region has 14 residues. Trimming left V 1 base short and J 6 bases short, with 13 bases between. The CDR3 loop reads CASSLGPRGIEQYF. CDR3 coding DNA: TGTGCCAGCAGCTTAGGCCCCAGGGGTATCGAGCAGTACTTC.

In its sample, this clonotype was seen once. The V gene is TRBV7-9, the J gene TRBJ2-3, with 7 bases aligning to TRBD1. The germline V gene encodes CDR1 SEHNR and CDR2 FQNEAQ (reference sequence). The trim removed 8 bases at V and 13 bases at J, leaving 18 bases unmatched. This CDR3 contains 14 residues. This CDR3 is CASRPRTGPTPKYF. CDR3 DNA sequence: TGTGCCAGCCGCCCGCGGACAGGCCCTACCCCAAAGTATTTT.

A remark on this clonotype: One end of the junction does not line up with germline, which may come from a read error. The chain links TRBV25-1 to TRBJ1-1; D is ambiguous. This CDR3 has 11 residues. Germline values: CDR1 MGHDK, CDR2 SYGVNS. Here the CDR3 DNA reads TGTGCCAGCAGTGCTGACACTGAAGCTCTCTTT. Its protein is CASSADTEALF.

A note on this clonotype: One base away lies a much larger clone, so this may be a sequencing read error. V gene TRBV30 combines with J gene TRBJ1-1, with D tentatively TRBD1 (5 bases). Germline V gene lookup returns CDR1 GTSNPN and CDR2 SVGIG (reference sequence). The CDR3 extends over 13 amino acids. This chain's CDR3 is CAWSVGAGTDAFF. DNA for the CDR3: TGTGCCTGGAGTGTAGGGGCAGGCACTGACGCTTTCTTT.

The chain has TRBV7-6 and TRBJ2-3; D perhaps matches TRBD2 (5 bases). This CDR3 has 15 residues. Germline V gene sequence: CDR1 SGHVS, CDR2 FNYEAQ. CDR3 sequence (DNA): TGTGTCATCAGCTCCCCGGACTGGAGCACAGATACGCAGTATTTT. Translating gives CVISSPDWSTDTQYF.

A few counts support this clonotype. The genes are TRBV4-3 and TRBJ2-2, with 10 positions matching TRBD2. The CDR3 is made up of 16 amino acids. Losses at the gene ends were 0 bases for V and 5 bases for J; bases not matched to a gene: 3. Germline CDR1 is LGHNA and CDR2 is YSLEER. CDR3 residues: CASSQDEREGTGELFF. As DNA, the CDR3 is TGCGCCAGCAGCCAAGATGAGCGGGAGGGGACCGGGGAGCTGTTTTTT.

This clonotype was seen repeatedly, ten times or more. The chain couples TRBV7-2 to TRBJ2-7, with D hard to call. V lost 5 bases and J 2 bases, leaving 22 bases between the germline ends. Germline loops: CDR1 SGHTA, CDR2 FQGNSA. This CDR3 has 17 residues. As DNA, the CDR3 is TGTGCCAGCAGCCCCACCAAGGAGTTCGAGTTTGCCTACGAGCAGTACTTC. Encoded protein: CASSPTKEFEFAYEQYF.

V and J are TRBV28 and TRBJ1-1; D call uncertain. Germline values: CDR1 MDHEN, CDR2 SYDVKM. The CDR3 extends over 13 amino acids. V was trimmed by 5 bases and J by 0 bases, leaving 7 bases between them. The CDR3 is CASSDIMNTEAFF. In DNA, the CDR3 is TGTGCCAGCAGTGACATAATGAACACTGAAGCTTTCTTT.

This clonotype was seen ten or more times. This chain links TRBV14 with TRBJ2-7; a weak D match, TRBD1 (5 bases). CDR1 is SGHDN and CDR2 is FVKESK in the germline V gene. This CDR3 is 14 amino acids long. The ends were cut back, 2 bases at V and 5 bases at J, with 13 bases in the middle. CDR3 sequence (DNA): TGTGCCAGCAGCCAAAACCCAGGGTCCCACGAGCAGTACTTC. Translating it yields CASSQNPGSHEQYF.

A word on this clonotype: Germline is not matched at one junction end, which may reflect a read error. The chain uses TRBV4-3 and TRBJ2-1; 7 bases align to TRBD2. CDR1 and CDR2 from the germline V gene are LGHNA and YSLEER. The CDR3 extends over 16 amino acids. CDR3 sequence: CASSHSAGSSYNEQSF. CDR3 nucleotide sequence: TGCGCCAGCAGCCACTCAGCGGGGAGCTCCTACAATGAGCAGTCCTTC.

This clonotype showed up just a few times. The genes are TRBV12-3 or TRBV12-4 and TRBJ2-5; D ambiguous. V was cut by 4 bases and J by 5 bases, with 14 bases left in between. The length of the CDR3 is 14 residues. DNA for the CDR3: TGTGCCAGCAGTTCCTTGGGTCGCCGGGAGACCCAGTACTTC. The encoded protein is CASSSLGRRETQYF.

As to this clonotype: A much larger clone is a single base away; this may be a read error. The CDR3 end shows no conserved phenylalanine or tryptophan, and so a read error is likely. The chain employs TRBV20-1 and TRBJ2-7; 9 positions agree with TRBD2. The trim removed 1 base at V and 0 bases at J, leaving 1 base unmatched. This CDR3 region has 14 residues. Germline CDR1 is DFQATT and CDR2 is SNEGSKA (reference sequence). The CDR3 is CSARGSGSSYEQYI. The CDR3 DNA reads as TGCAGTGCTAGAGGTAGCGGGAGCTCCTACGAGCAGTACATC.

This clonotype was seen a handful of times. The chain couples TRBV10-2 to TRBJ2-7; 9 bases agree with TRBD2. The ends lost 6 bases at V and 3 bases at J; junction bases unmatched: 6. This CDR3 has 14 residues. Germline assignment: CDR1 WSHSY and CDR2 SAAADI. CDR3 protein: CASSDRLAVYEQYF. The CDR3 region has the DNA TGCGCCAGCAGCGACAGACTAGCGGTCTACGAGCAGTACTTC.

This clonotype showed up many times. V and J are TRBV20-1 and TRBJ1-3; no firm D call. V was pared by 6 bases and J by 1 base, with 13 bases between. This CDR3 has 14 residues. Germline V gene sequence: CDR1 DFQATT, CDR2 SNEGSKA (reference sequence). Here the CDR3 reads CSAVRPGSGNTIYF. The CDR3 DNA is TGCAGTGCCGTTCGGCCCGGTTCTGGAAACACCATATATTTT.

Note on this clonotype: This clone may be a read error of a much larger clone one base away. This sequence joins TRBV4-1 and TRBJ1-5; D is ambiguous. This CDR3 has 19 amino acids. CDR1 MGHRA and CDR2 YSYEKL come from the germline V gene. CDR3 residues: CASSQNPPREGMGNPPQHF. CDR3 coding DNA: TGCGCCAGCAGCCAAAACCCCCCCCGTGAAGGTATGGGCAATCCGCCCCAGCATTTT.

This clonotype has more than one count but fewer than ten. The rearrangement uses TRBV19 and TRBJ1-3, with D unresolved. This CDR3 spans 11 amino acids. Per the germline V gene, CDR1 is LNHDA and CDR2 is SQIVND (reference sequence). V shed 4 bases and J shed 8 bases, with 6 bases lying between them. The CDR3 bases are TGTGCCAGTAGTACCTTCGACACCATATATTTT. Its translation is CASSTFDTIYF.

This clonotype was seen at least ten times. The chain links TRBV6-5 to TRBJ2-7; no clear D. V lost 2 bases and J lost 3, with 14 bases in between. The germline V gene encodes CDR1 MNHEY and CDR2 SVGAGI. CDR3 length: 15 residues. CDR3 sequence: CASSYGSGGGYEQYF. The CDR3 coding sequence is TGTGCCAGCAGTTACGGCTCCGGCGGTGGCTACGAGCAGTACTTC.

The rearrangement links TRBV24-1 to TRBJ1-5; D is uncertain. Trimming shortened V by 4 bases and J by 4 bases, and 10 bases separated the two germline ends. CDR1 is KGHDR, CDR2 SFDVKD, per germline. The CDR3 runs 14 residues. CDR3 amino acids: CATSERGRNQPQHF. DNA of the CDR3: TGTGCCACCAGTGAACGAGGGAGAAATCAGCCCCAGCATTTT.